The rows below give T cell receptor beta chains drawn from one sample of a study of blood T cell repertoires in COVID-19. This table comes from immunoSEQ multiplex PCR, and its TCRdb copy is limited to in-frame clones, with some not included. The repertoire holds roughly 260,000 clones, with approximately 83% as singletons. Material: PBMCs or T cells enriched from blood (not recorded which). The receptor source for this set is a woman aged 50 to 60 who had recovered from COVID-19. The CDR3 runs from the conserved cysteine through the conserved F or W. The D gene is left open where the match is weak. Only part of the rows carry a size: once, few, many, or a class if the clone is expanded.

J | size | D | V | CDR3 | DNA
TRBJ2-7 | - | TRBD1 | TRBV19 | CASSRGGSGYEQYF | TGTGCCAGTAGTCGAGGGGGCTCGGGCTACGAGCAGTACTTC
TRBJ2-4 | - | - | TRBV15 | CATSFAGRSGIQYF | TGTGCCACCAGCTTTGCAGGCAGGTCTGGCATTCAGTACTTC
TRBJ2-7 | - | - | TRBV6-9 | CASSYAGAPSYEQYF | TGTGCCAGCAGTTACGCAGGGGCCCCCTCCTACGAGCAGTACTTC
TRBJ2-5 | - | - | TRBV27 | CASSHRVQETQYF | TGTGCCAGCAGTCACAGGGTACAAGAGACCCAGTACTTC
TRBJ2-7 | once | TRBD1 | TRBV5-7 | CASSLQGPHSYEQYF | TGTGCCAGCAGCTTACAGGGGCCCCACTCCTACGAGCAGTACTTC
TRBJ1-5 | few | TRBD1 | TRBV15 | CATSRETGGGNQPQHF | TGTGCCACCAGCAGAGAAACAGGGGGAGGCAATCAGCCCCAGCATTTT
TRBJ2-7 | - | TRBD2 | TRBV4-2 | CASSQEGASGNGEQYF | TGTGCCAGCAGCCAAGAGGGGGCTAGCGGGAATGGCGAGCAGTACTTC
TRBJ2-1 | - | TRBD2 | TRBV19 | CASSIQTRLAGPYNEQFF | TGTGCCAGTAGTATCCAAACCAGACTAGCGGGACCCTACAATGAGCAGTTCTTC
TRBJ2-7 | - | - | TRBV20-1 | CSASRSYEQYF | TGCAGTGCTAGCAGATCCTACGAGCAGTACTTC
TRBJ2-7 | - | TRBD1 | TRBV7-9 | CASSNRDRAYEQYF | TGTGCCAGCAGCAATCGGGACAGGGCCTACGAGCAGTACTTC
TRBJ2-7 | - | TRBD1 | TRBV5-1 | CASSLAGTEAYEQYF | TGCGCCAGCAGCTTGGCCGGGACAGAAGCCTACGAGCAGTACTTC
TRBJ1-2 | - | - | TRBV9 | CASSGNSRFNYGYTF | TGTGCCAGCAGCGGCAACAGTAGATTTAACTATGGCTACACCTTC
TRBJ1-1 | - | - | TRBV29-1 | CSVTGTAVDEAFF | TGCAGCGTCACAGGGACCGCGGTGGATGAAGCTTTCTTT
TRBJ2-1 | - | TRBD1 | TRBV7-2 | CASSLGGQGSGNEQFF | TGTGCCAGCAGCTTAGGTGGACAGGGAAGTGGTAATGAGCAGTTCTTC
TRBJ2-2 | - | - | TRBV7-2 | CASSLERSSTGGELFF | TGTGCCAGCAGCTTAGAGCGGTCATCGACGGGCGGGGAGCTGTTTTTT
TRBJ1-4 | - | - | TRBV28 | CASRHLEGKGNEKLFF | TGTGCCAGCAGACACCTGGAGGGCAAGGGGAATGAAAAACTGTTTTTT
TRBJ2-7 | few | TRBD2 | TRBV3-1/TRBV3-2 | CASSQVSGGSEQYF | TGTGCCAGCAGCCAAGTCAGCGGGGGGAGCGAGCAGTACTTC
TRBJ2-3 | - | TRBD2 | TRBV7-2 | CASSLDFRGRTDTQYF | TGTGCCAGCAGCTTAGATTTCCGCGGGAGGACAGATACGCAGTATTTT
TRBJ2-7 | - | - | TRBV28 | CASSRGTPPYEQYF | TGTGCCAGCAGCCGCGGGACGCCTCCCTACGAGCAGTACTTC
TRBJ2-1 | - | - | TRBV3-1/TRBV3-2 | CASSHRASGELNEQFF | TGTGCCAGCAGCCACCGGGCGTCGGGAGAACTTAATGAGCAGTTCTTC
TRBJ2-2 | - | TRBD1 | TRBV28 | CASSSGTENTGELFF | TGTGCCAGCAGTTCCGGGACAGAGAACACCGGGGAGCTGTTTTTT
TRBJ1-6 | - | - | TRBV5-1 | CASSLSANSPLHF | TGCGCCAGCAGCCTAAGTGCTAATTCACCCCTCCACTTT
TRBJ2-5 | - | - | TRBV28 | CASSPPGVLETQYF | TGTGCCAGCAGTCCCCCCGGGGTACTGGAGACCCAGTACTTC
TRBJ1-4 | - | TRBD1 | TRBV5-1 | CASSRTGVGEKLFF | TGCGCCAGCAGCCGGACAGGGGTGGGGGAAAAACTGTTTTTT
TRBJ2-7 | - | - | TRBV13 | CASTAESSYEQYF | TGTGCCAGCACAGCGGAGAGCTCCTACGAGCAGTACTTC
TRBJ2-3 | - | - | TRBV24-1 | CATSDEKATDTQYF | TGTGCCACCAGTGACGAGAAAGCCACAGATACGCAGTATTTT
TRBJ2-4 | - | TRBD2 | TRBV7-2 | CASSAPPGGSKNIQYF | TGTGCCAGCAGCGCCCCCCCGGGGGGTAGCAAAAACATTCAGTACTTC
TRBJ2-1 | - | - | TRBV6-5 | CASSPSEQFF | TGTGCCAGCAGTCCTTCGGAGCAGTTCTTC
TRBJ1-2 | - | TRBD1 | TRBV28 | CASSSIWDSNYGYTF | TGTGCCAGCAGCTCTATATGGGACAGCAACTATGGCTACACCTTC
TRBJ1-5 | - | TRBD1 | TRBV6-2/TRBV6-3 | CASSYSRQGSQPQHF | TGTGCCAGCAGTTACTCGAGACAGGGGAGTCAGCCCCAGCATTTT
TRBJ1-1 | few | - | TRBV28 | CASSVRGGNTEAFF | TGTGCCAGCAGTGTAAGAGGTGGAAACACTGAAGCTTTCTTT